The 21 T cell receptor beta chains below come from one sample, sequenced in a study of human T cells and chemical hapten exposure. TCRdb re-called the RACE reads through MiXCR, storing one row per CDR3 protein. The sample yields around 110,000 distinct CDR3 sequences, roughly an eighth seen once. As for time point: pre-sensitization, week 0. The sample's treatment: therapeutic diphenylcyclopropenone sensitization with weekly scalp DPC. This sample comprised whole blood, obtained in connection with sensitization to the hapten diphenylcyclopropenone (DPC). The receptors were sampled from a woman between 45 and 65 years old with alopecia areata. Some clones in this sample may be carry-over from other donors' samples.

This clonotype appeared a few times. V is TRBV12-3 or TRBV12-4 and J is TRBJ2-2, with D perhaps assigned TRBD1 or TRBD2 (5 bases each). Trimming took 2 bases from V and 4 from J, leaving 17 bases between them. CDR3 size: 17 residues. CDR3 bases: TGTGCCAGCAGTTTAAGTCGAAGGGACCCGGGCACCGGGGAGCTGTTTTTT. Its translation is CASSLSRRDPGTGELFF.

This clonotype was detected a few times. Here the CDR3 DNA reads TGCAGTGCCCCGAAGTCAGGGGATACTGAAGCTTTCTTT. This encodes CSAPKSGDTEAFF. This sequence joins TRBV20-1 and TRBJ1-1, with D possibly TRBD1 on 6 matching bases. The CDR3 is 13 residues long. V lost 6 bases and J 5 bases, leaving 16 bases between the germline ends. Germline V lookup: CDR1 DFQATT, CDR2 SNEGSKA (reference sequence).

The genes are TRBV13 and TRBJ2-7, with unresolved D. Per germline, CDR1 PRHDT and CDR2 FYEKMQ (reference sequence). The CDR3 consists of 15 residues. Trimming shortened V by 0 bases and J by 2 bases, and 11 bases separated the two germline ends. CDR3 coding DNA: TGTGCCAGCAGCTTAGGTAGTCAGCGCACCTACGAGCAGTACTTC. It encodes CASSLGSQRTYEQYF.

The CDR3 DNA follows: TGTGCCAGCAGCAAAGGACAGGGACTCAATGAGCAGTTCTTC. It codes for CASSKGQGLNEQFF. The J gene is TRBJ2-1, the V gene TRBV7-2, with TRBD1 identical over 8 bases. Germline V CDR1 and CDR2: SGHTA, FQGNSA. V lost 5 bases to trimming and J lost 6 bases; unmatched junction nucleotides: 6. This CDR3 has 14 amino acids.

The rearrangement joins TRBV11-2 to TRBJ2-7, with D possibly matching TRBD2 (6 bases). This CDR3 has 16 residues. CDR1 is SGHAT and CDR2 is FQNNGV in the germline V gene. The germline V and J ends were trimmed by 1 base and 2 bases, with 15 bases remaining between them. The CDR3 DNA sequence: TGTGCCAGCAGCTTAGTTGGCGGGGCCTGGACCTACGAGCAGTACTTC. As protein: CASSLVGGAWTYEQYF.

This clonotype was counted only a few times. The chain employs TRBV15 and TRBJ1-2; D remains unclear. CDR3 length: 16 residues. The V end was cut by 1 base, the J end by 0 bases, with 12 bases between. Germline V gives CDR1 LNHNV, CDR2 YYDKDF (reference sequence). Here the CDR3 DNA reads TGTGCCACCAGCAGAGGGTATGGAATCGCTAACTATGGCTACACCTTC. This gives the protein CATSRGYGIANYGYTF. Full variable domain (outside the CDR3, taken from reference TRBV15 and TRBJ1-2): DAMVIQNPRYQVTQFGKPVTLSCSQTLNHNVMYWYQQKSSQAPKLLFHYYDKDFNNEADTPDNFQSRRPNTSFCFLDIRSPGLGDTAMYLCATSRGYGIANYGYTFGSGTRLTVV.

This clonotype was seen a handful of times. This CDR3 reads CASSADNGITGELFF. The CDR3 DNA reads as TGTGCCAGCTCGGCAGACAACGGGATCACCGGGGAGCTGTTTTTT. The J gene is TRBJ2-2, the V gene TRBV28, with D perhaps TRBD2 (5 bases). The CDR3 has 15 residues. Trimming pared 8 bases from V and 4 bases from J, leaving 17 bases between. Germline V gives CDR1 MDHEN, CDR2 SYDVKM.

The chain combines TRBV6-1 with TRBJ2-2, with D unclear. CDR3 length equals 16 residues. Germline-derived CDR1 and CDR2 are MNHNS and SASEGT. The V end lost 6 bases, the J end lost 1 base, and 15 bases lay between the germline ends. CDR3 in amino acids: CASRTAHEGNTGELFF. CDR3 DNA sequence: TGTGCCAGCAGAACCGCCCACGAAGGGAACACCGGGGAGCTGTTTTTT.

This clonotype was seen repeatedly, ten times or more. The chain links TRBV11-2 to TRBJ1-1; maybe TRBD1 (5 bases). This CDR3 comprises 15 residues. Per the germline V gene, CDR1 is SGHAT and CDR2 is FQNNGV. The germline V and J ends were trimmed by 5 bases and 1 base, with 14 bases remaining between them. CDR3 region: CASSPNRRTNTEAFF. The DNA of the CDR3 is TGTGCCAGCAGCCCGAACAGGAGAACGAACACTGAAGCTTTCTTT.

The chain uses TRBV18 and TRBJ1-1; no definite D call. Germline assignment: CDR1 KGHSH and CDR2 LQKENI. The CDR3 loop spans 16 amino acids. V was clipped by 5 bases and J by 1 base, with 17 bases between them. As DNA, the CDR3 is TGTGCCAGCTCATCTTACTCGCTCGGAGGGAACACTGAAGCTTTCTTT. Its translation is CASSSYSLGGNTEAFF.

Only a few counts were recorded for this clonotype. The chain joins TRBV7-6 to TRBJ2-5; the match to TRBD2 covers 11 bases. J was trimmed by 4 bases and V by 5 bases; bases with no gene match: 9. Germline CDR1 SGHVS, CDR2 FNYEAQ. This CDR3 has 16 residues. The chain's CDR3 is CASSVLVAGGLETQYF. CDR3 bases: TGTGCCAGCAGCGTACTTGTAGCGGGGGGGCTAGAGACCCAGTACTTC.

This rearrangement joins TRBV7-9 to TRBJ2-5, with a tentative D call TRBD2 (6 bases). V gave up 6 bases and J gave up 4 bases, with 18 bases separating them. Germline CDR1 reads SEHNR; CDR2 reads FQNEAQ (reference sequence). The CDR3 has 15 residues. As DNA, the CDR3 is TGTGCCAGCAGTCCTAGGACTTCAGCGGGAGAGACCCAGTACTTC. It encodes CASSPRTSAGETQYF.

In its sample, this clonotype was seen a few times. The CDR3: CSVVSSNQPQHF. The CDR3, as DNA: TGCAGCGTTGTCAGTAGCAATCAGCCCCAGCATTTT. The chain links TRBV29-1 to TRBJ1-5; D gene uncertain. The germline V gene encodes CDR1 SQVTM and CDR2 ANQGSEA. The V gene lost 4 bases and the J gene lost 0 bases, with 4 bases spanning the gap. This CDR3 is 12 amino acids long.

The V and J genes are TRBV6-2 or TRBV6-3 and TRBJ1-3; D is unresolved. Germline CDR1 is MNHEY and CDR2 is SVGEGT. V was cut by 6 bases and J by 0 bases, with 12 bases left in between. The length of the CDR3 is 15 residues. The CDR3 DNA follows: TGTGCCAGCAGCAAACAAGTGCGCTCTGGAAACACCATATATTTT. Its protein is CASSKQVRSGNTIYF.

The J gene is TRBJ2-3, the V gene TRBV28; TRBD2 aligns across 11 bases. The CDR3 loop spans 20 amino acids. Germline assignment: CDR1 MDHEN and CDR2 SYDVKM. J gave up 4 bases and V 4 bases, and 19 bases lay outside the gene matches. The CDR3 region is CASSSRLAGITYRAADTQYF. In DNA, the CDR3 is TGTGCCAGCAGTTCACGACTAGCGGGGATCACATACCGAGCAGCAGATACGCAGTATTTT.

The V call is TRBV6-1, the J call TRBJ1-1; D ambiguous. Trimming cost V 0 bases and J 4 bases, with 9 bases left between them. Germline lookup yields CDR1 MNHNS and CDR2 SASEGT. The CDR3 is made up of 14 amino acids. The CDR3 protein is CASSEAWEGTEAFF. The CDR3 nucleotides are TGTGCCAGCAGTGAAGCATGGGAGGGCACTGAAGCTTTCTTT.

This clonotype was seen a handful of times. V is TRBV6-5 and J is TRBJ2-2; D is undetermined. CDR3 length: 17 amino acids. Trimming removed 2 bases at V and 3 bases at J, with 16 bases between. Germline lookup yields CDR1 MNHEY and CDR2 SVGAGI. The CDR3 protein is CASSYTPGQLHTGELFF. The CDR3 coding sequence is TGTGCCAGCAGTTACACCCCGGGTCAGCTGCACACCGGGGAGCTGTTTTTT.

The CDR3, as DNA: TGTGCCAGCAGTTTCCAGGGTGCAACTAATGAAAAACTGTTTTTT. This encodes CASSFQGATNEKLFF. This chain connects TRBV28 to TRBJ1-4; tentatively, D is TRBD1 (5 bases). Germline lookup yields CDR1 MDHEN and CDR2 SYDVKM. This CDR3 is built from 15 residues. V gave up 3 bases and J gave up 0 bases, with 8 bases separating them.

V and J are TRBV29-1 and TRBJ1-1, with D possibly matching TRBD1 (5 bases). Trimming took 7 bases from V and 0 from J, leaving 9 bases between them. There are 12 residues in the CDR3. The germline gives CDR1 SQVTM, CDR2 ANQGSEA. CDR3 region: CSARDLNTEAFF. CDR3 DNA: TGCAGCGCTAGGGACCTGAACACTGAAGCTTTCTTT.

This chain links TRBV29-1 with TRBJ1-2; D is unclear. From germline, CDR1 is SQVTM and CDR2 ANQGSEA. The CDR3 spans 11 residues. V gave up 5 bases and J gave up 2 bases, with 6 bases separating them. CDR3 DNA sequence: TGCAGCGTTCAGGAGAACTATGGCTACACCTTC. It yields the protein CSVQENYGYTF.

The chain links TRBV4-2 to TRBJ2-5, with no clear D. CDR3 length: 13 amino acids. Trimming removed 8 bases at V and 3 bases at J, with 13 bases between. Looked up from germline, CDR1 is LGHNA and CDR2 is YNFKEQ. This CDR3 is CASAIVAEETQYF. The CDR3 coding sequence is TGTGCCAGCGCCATAGTGGCGGAAGAGACCCAGTACTTC.